This T cell receptor (beta chain) was retrieved from a study of tumor and adjacent non-tumor tissue in lung cancer. Study-wide background: Patients comprised 12 adenocarcinoma, a couple of squamous cell carcinoma and 1 small cell lung cancer. On average, productive TCRbeta reads reached roughly 3.9 million per sample. Overall study results and limits: Higher tumor TCR diversity was associated with shorter survival.

Three rounds of nested PCR, following a modified ARM-PCR protocol, produced the TCRbeta library. TCRdb used MiXCR to reprocess the multiplex PCR reads, holding one entry per CDR3 protein. Counted here are 70,000 to 90,000 distinct CDR3 sequences, about three quarters occurring once; the ten biggest clones make up more than 10%. This sample's RNA came from whole unsorted tissue. This CDR3 region has 14 residues. Germline CDR1 reads MNHNY; CDR2 reads SVGAGI (reference sequence). On this clonotype itself: Its matching antigen is unknown. The junction and the germline gene differ at one end; a read error may be behind it.

The specimen was lung tumor tissue. The gene calls are TRBV6-6 and TRBJ1-1; 8 bases are a match to TRBD1. The sequence was obtained from a woman aged 45-65 years with non-small cell lung cancer. The CDR3, as DNA: TGTGCCAGCAGAGCGGGACAGGAGAACACTGAAGCCTTCTTT. Translating gives CASRAGQENTEAFF.